This T cell receptor beta chain was recovered during a study of T cell clonotyping in hematopoietic cell transplantation. Trimming pared 6 bases from V and 0 bases from J, leaving 12 bases between. The length of the CDR3 is 15 residues. Germline V gene data show CDR1 as LNHDA and CDR2 as SQIVND (reference sequence). Points from the study as a whole: After transplant, recipient diversity fell while pathologically expanded clonotypes grew through day 180. Graft donor and pretransplant recipient Inverse Simpson Index values predicted broader posttransplant TCR diversity. No sorting was done, leaving CD4 and CD8 contributions mixed. At the given depth, recipient repertoires were over 97% de novo clonotypes.

Details on this clone: Its antigen is not identified.

The repertoire was sequenced with immunoSEQ multiplex PCR; TCRdb's copy has only in-frame clones and lacks some. The data contain around 37,000 clones, nearly 97% of them seen just once; the ten biggest clones take up around 1%. The chain couples TRBV19 to TRBJ1-5; unclear D gene. The source material was peripheral blood mononuclear cells. The receptor comes from a man younger than 40 in good health. Some clones in this sample may be carry-over from other donors' samples. DNA of the CDR3: TGTGCCAGTAGACCCCTAGGTTATAGCAATCAGCCCCAGCATTTT. This sequence encodes CASRPLGYSNQPQHF.